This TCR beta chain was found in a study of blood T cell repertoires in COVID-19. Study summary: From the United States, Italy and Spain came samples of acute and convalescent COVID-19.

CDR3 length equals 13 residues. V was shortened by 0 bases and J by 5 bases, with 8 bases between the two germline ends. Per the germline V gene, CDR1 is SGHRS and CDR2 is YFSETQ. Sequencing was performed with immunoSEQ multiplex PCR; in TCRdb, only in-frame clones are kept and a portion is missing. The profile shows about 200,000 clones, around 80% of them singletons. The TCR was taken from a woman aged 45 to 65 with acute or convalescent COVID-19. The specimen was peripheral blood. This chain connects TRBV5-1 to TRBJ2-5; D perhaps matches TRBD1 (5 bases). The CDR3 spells CASSLGYRETQYF. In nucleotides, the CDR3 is TGCGCCAGCAGCTTGGGATACAGGGAGACCCAGTACTTC.